These 5 T cell receptor beta chains share one sample of origin, sequenced in a study of shared clonotypes between healthy human individuals. The repertoire was sequenced with immunoSEQ multiplex PCR; TCRdb's copy has only in-frame clones and lacks some. The sample has over 1.5 million clones; around 98% are singletons. Material for sequencing was naive CD4+ T cells sorted from blood. Subset given: CD45RA+ positively selected. Every receptor here comes from a man aged 25 to 40 in good health.

Regarding this clone: Other nucleotide sequences in the sample specify the same CDR3. The rearrangement joins TRBV18 to TRBJ2-2; 12 bases fit TRBD1. CDR1 is KGHSH and CDR2 is LQKENI in the germline V gene. The CDR3 is 16 residues long. V was clipped by 3 bases and J by 5 bases; unmatched bases: 4. CDR3: CASSPPGQGATGELFF. CDR3 bases: TGTGCCAGCTCACCTCCGGGACAGGGGGCAACCGGGGAGCTGTTTTTT.

The chain employs TRBV9 and TRBJ1-3, with TRBD1 identical over 8 bases. Per germline, CDR1 SGDLS and CDR2 YYNGEE. The trim removed 4 bases at V and 0 bases at J, leaving 9 bases unmatched. This CDR3 is 17 amino acids long. CDR3 protein: CASSPIRTGGSGNTIYF. The CDR3 coding sequence is TGTGCCAGCAGCCCGATTAGAACAGGGGGCTCTGGAAACACCATATATTTT.

As regards this clone: Other DNA variants within this sample encode the same CDR3. This chain links TRBV6-1 with TRBJ2-7; 8 nucleotides line up with TRBD2. In germline, CDR1 is MNHNS, CDR2 SASEGT. The junction had 6 bases not matched to a gene; V was cut back by 4 bases and J by 1 base. CDR3 length: 15 residues. CDR3 bases: TGTGCCAGCAGTGCCAGTAGCGGGACGTCCTACGAGCAGTACTTC. Its protein is CASSASSGTSYEQYF.

CDR3 sequence (DNA): TGTGCCAGCAACCAAGACGTGTACAATGAGCAGTTCTTC. The encoded protein is CASNQDVYNEQFF. The chain carries TRBV28 and TRBJ2-1; D is uncertain. CDR1 is MDHEN and CDR2 is SYDVKM in the germline V gene. Trimming stripped 7 bases from V and 4 bases from J, with 11 bases between. The CDR3 is 13 residues long.

The chain is built from TRBV7-3 and TRBJ2-2; 8 bases line up with TRBD1. V lost 5 bases and J lost 6; bases outside the gene matches: 14. CDR3 size: 17 residues. From germline, CDR1 is SGHTA and CDR2 FQGTGA. The CDR3 DNA follows: TGTGCCAGCAGCCTGGACAGGGAACGCGGGAAGGCCGGGGAGCTGTTTTTT. This encodes CASSLDRERGKAGELFF.